This passage covers 23 T cell receptor beta chains from one sample sequenced in a study of shared clonotypes between healthy human individuals. Profiling relied on immunoSEQ multiplex PCR, and the TCRdb table lists in-frame clones only, not all of them. The table records about 680,000 clones, 90% to 95% of them present only once. As defined, naive CD8 cells were CD45RO-negative and positively selected for CCR7, with terminally differentiated effector memory CD45RA+ cells excluded. Specimen: naive CD8+ T cells sorted from blood. The origin of the receptors is a man aged 25 to 40 in good health.

The chain carries TRBV7-9 and TRBJ2-7; TRBD1 matches at 10 bases. Germline CDR1 SEHNR, CDR2 FQNEAQ (reference sequence). The CDR3 has 18 residues. The trim removed 4 bases at V and 1 base at J, leaving 13 bases unmatched. DNA of the CDR3: TGTGCCAGCAGCTCACTCCCGGGACAGGGGACCCTATCCTACGAGCAGTACTTC. Translating gives CASSSLPGQGTLSYEQYF.

This rearrangement joins TRBV29-1 to TRBJ1-2, with 7 bases that match TRBD1. Germline CDR1 is SQVTM and CDR2 is ANQGSEA. The CDR3 totals 13 residues. After removal of 3 bases from V and 5 bases from J, the junction contained 6 bases not matched to a gene. The CDR3 DNA is TGCAGCGTTGACCCTCAGACAGGGTATGGCTACACCTTC. Residues: CSVDPQTGYGYTF.

The chain combines TRBV6-1 with TRBJ1-1; D call uncertain. The CDR3 contains 15 residues. V dropped 4 bases and J dropped 0 bases, with 12 bases sitting between them. The germline V gene encodes CDR1 MNHNS and CDR2 SASEGT. CDR3 residues: CASSGQVEMNTEAFF. CDR3 DNA sequence: TGTGCCAGCAGTGGGCAGGTCGAGATGAACACTGAAGCTTTCTTT.

This chain uses TRBV14 with TRBJ1-1; D remains unclear. Trimming removed 1 base at V and 10 bases at J, with 25 bases between. This CDR3 has 17 amino acids. Germline V CDR1 and CDR2: SGHDN, FVKESK. CDR3 protein: CASSQAKASIFITGAFF. The CDR3 nucleotides read TGTGCCAGCAGCCAAGCCAAAGCGTCGATTTTCATTACGGGAGCTTTCTTT. Combining the CDR3 with reference TRBV14 and TRBJ1-1 gives the whole variable domain EAGVTQFPSHSVIEKGQTVTLRCDPISGHDNLYWYRRVMGKEIKFLLHFVKESKQDESGMPNNRFLAERTGGTYSTLKVQPAELEDSGVYFCASSQAKASIFITGAFFGQGTRLTVV.

This clone was seen only a few times. The genes are TRBV5-6 and TRBJ2-3; no clear D gene. This CDR3 has 11 residues. The V gene lost 0 bases and the J gene lost 10 bases, with 6 bases spanning the gap. Germline CDR1 is SGHDT and CDR2 is YYEEEE. This chain's CDR3 is CASSLARAQYF. The CDR3 DNA reads TGTGCCAGCAGCTTGGCTCGGGCGCAGTATTTT.

V and J are TRBV7-9 and TRBJ2-1; unclear D gene. Germline assignment: CDR1 SEHNR and CDR2 FQNEAQ (reference sequence). V shed 5 bases and J shed 2 bases, with 13 bases lying between them. This CDR3 spans 15 amino acids. The CDR3 loop is CASSRAVVAYNEQFF. Here the CDR3 DNA reads TGTGCCAGCAGCCGGGCGGTGGTAGCCTACAATGAGCAGTTCTTC.

The chain recombines TRBV7-9 with TRBJ2-2, with D maybe TRBD1 (6 bases). CDR1 and CDR2 from the germline V gene are SEHNR and FQNEAQ (reference sequence). The germline V and J ends were trimmed by 5 bases and 1 base, with 11 bases remaining between them. This CDR3 has 15 residues. The CDR3 loop is CASSRTTGNTGELFF. For the CDR3, the DNA is TGTGCCAGCAGCCGAACGACAGGGAACACCGGGGAGCTGTTTTTT.

V gene TRBV28 combines with J gene TRBJ2-1, with 10 bases identical to TRBD2. Germline V gene data show CDR1 as MDHEN and CDR2 as SYDVKM. CDR3 size: 15 residues. V shed 4 bases and J 8 bases; nucleotides not matched to a gene: 8. CDR3 protein: CASSWLAGVLDEQFF. The CDR3 DNA follows: TGTGCCAGCAGTTGGCTAGCGGGAGTGTTGGATGAGCAGTTCTTC.

The CDR3 reads CASSIGLSTDTQYF. Here the CDR3 DNA reads TGTGCCAGCAGTATCGGGCTATCCACAGATACGCAGTATTTT. This chain joins TRBV6-5 and TRBJ2-3; no clear D. In germline, CDR1 is MNHEY, CDR2 SVGAGI. The V end was cut by 5 bases, the J end by 2 bases, with 11 bases between. This CDR3 has 14 amino acids.

This chain links TRBV29-1 with TRBJ2-1, with 7 bases lining up with TRBD2. The CDR3 runs to 12 residues. Trimming removed 5 bases from V and 6 bases from J; junction bases left unmatched: 4. Germline assignment: CDR1 SQVTM and CDR2 ANQGSEA. The CDR3 loop is CSVRLAANEQFF. The CDR3 DNA follows: TGCAGCGTTCGTCTAGCGGCCAATGAGCAGTTCTTC.

The chain is built from TRBV13 and TRBJ2-1, with D perhaps matching TRBD2 (5 bases). The V end was cut by 5 bases, the J end by 0 bases, with 14 bases between. The CDR3 sequence is 16 residues long. Germline-derived CDR1 and CDR2 are PRHDT and FYEKMQ (reference sequence). The CDR3 nucleotides are TGTGCCAGCAGCGTAGTGGACTCCAGCTCCTACAATGAGCAGTTCTTC. This translates into CASSVVDSSSYNEQFF.

This chain uses TRBV29-1 with TRBJ1-1; maybe TRBD1 (5 bases). Trimming shortened V by 5 bases and J by 3 bases, and 13 bases separated the two germline ends. The CDR3 runs 13 residues. Germline CDR1 reads SQVTM; CDR2 reads ANQGSEA. In nucleotides, the CDR3 is TGCAGCGTTCGACAGAGGGCCCACACTGAAGCTTTCTTT. Encoded protein: CSVRQRAHTEAFF.

The genes are TRBV30 and TRBJ1-2; D might be TRBD1 (5 bases). The V end lost 0 bases, the J end lost 2 bases, and 13 bases lay between the germline ends. Germline lookup yields CDR1 GTSNPN and CDR2 SVGIG (reference sequence). CDR3 length equals 15 residues. For the CDR3, the DNA is TGTGCCTGGAGTGTAGGGGCGGGGTCCAACTATGGCTACACCTTC. Its translation is CAWSVGAGSNYGYTF.

V usage is TRBV7-8 and J usage is TRBJ2-7; D is possibly TRBD1 (6 bases). The CDR3 contains 13 residues. Looked up from germline, CDR1 is SGHVS and CDR2 is FQNEAQ. The V end was cut by 5 bases, the J end by 1 base, with 9 bases between. In DNA, the CDR3 is TGTGCCAGCAGCGCACAGGGTTCCTACGAGCAGTACTTC. It encodes CASSAQGSYEQYF.

The gene calls are TRBV6-5 and TRBJ2-5; D may be TRBD1 or TRBD2 (6 bases each). V lost 0 bases to trimming and J lost 5 bases, with 13 bases between them. Germline V gives CDR1 MNHEY, CDR2 SVGAGI. The CDR3 consists of 15 residues. CDR3 protein: CASSYSPQGRETQYF. The CDR3 coding sequence is TGTGCCAGCAGTTACTCTCCCCAGGGGAGGGAGACCCAGTACTTC.

V is TRBV5-3 and J is TRBJ1-2; no reliable D call. TRBV5-3 is filed as an ORF, its function uncertain. The CDR3 totals 16 residues. V was pared by 0 bases and J by 2 bases, with 14 bases between. The CDR3 DNA is TGTGCCAGAAGCTTGGGACCGCTAATAATAAACTATGGCTACACCTTC. Translated: CARSLGPLIINYGYTF.

The chain carries TRBV7-2 and TRBJ1-3, with unresolved D. Looked up from germline, CDR1 is SGHTA and CDR2 is FQGNSA. Between the trimmed V and J ends, which lost 7 bases and 3 bases, there was a span of 16 bases. The CDR3 consists of 15 residues. CDR3 coding DNA: TGTGCCAGCACCTGGGTTCGGGGTTATGGAAACACCATATATTTT. This gives the protein CASTWVRGYGNTIYF.

The chain joins TRBV5-6 to TRBJ2-7, with no clear D. The V and J ends lost 3 bases and 1 base respectively, with 5 bases between them. Germline assignment: CDR1 SGHDT and CDR2 YYEEEE. There are 12 residues in the CDR3. For the CDR3, the DNA is TGTGCCAGCAGCTCCACTTCCTACGAGCAGTACTTC. This encodes CASSSTSYEQYF.

This rearrangement joins TRBV9 to TRBJ2-2, with TRBD2 matching 13 bases. Trimming at V came to 3 bases and at J to 4 bases, leaving 9 bases not matched to a gene. The CDR3 has 18 amino acids. The V gene's germline CDR1 is SGDLS and CDR2 YYNGEE. The CDR3 sequence: CASSAGTSGKAGTGELFF. CDR3 nucleotides: TGTGCCAGCAGCGCCGGGACTAGCGGGAAAGCCGGCACCGGGGAGCTGTTTTTT.

This clone was recorded once. This chain joins TRBV11-2 and TRBJ2-2; 11 bases agree with TRBD2. V lost 5 bases and J lost 3; bases outside the gene matches: 14. The CDR3 runs 19 residues. The germline CDR1 and CDR2 sequences are SGHAT and FQNNGV. CDR3 amino acids: CASSNLGLAGGGYTGELFF. CDR3 coding DNA: TGTGCCAGCAGCAACCTTGGACTAGCGGGCGGTGGATACACCGGGGAGCTGTTTTTT. The whole variable domain, filled in from reference TRBV11-2 and TRBJ2-2, reads EAGVAQSPRYKIIEKRQSVAFWCNPISGHATLYWYQQILGQGPKLLIQFQNNGVVDDSQLPKDRFSAERLKGVDSTLKIQPAKLEDSAVYLCASSNLGLAGGGYTGELFFGEGSRLTVL.

This chain joins TRBV2 and TRBJ1-2, with 8 bases that match TRBD1. The germline V gene encodes CDR1 SNHLY and CDR2 FYNNEI. CDR3 length: 15 residues. With V trimmed by 4 bases and J by 4 bases, 8 bases remained unmatched. DNA of the CDR3: TGTGCCAGCAGTGGAAGCCAGGACAGGGCCTATGGCTACACCTTC. The encoded protein is CASSGSQDRAYGYTF.

The chain recombines TRBV14 with TRBJ2-1; D is possibly TRBD2 (5 bases). Germline CDR1 is SGHDN and CDR2 is FVKESK. V was trimmed by 0 bases and J by 9 bases, leaving 12 bases between them. The CDR3 totals 14 residues. CDR3 DNA: TGTGCCAGCAGCCAAGATCAGTTGGCGGGTGAGCAGTTCTTC. Translated: CASSQDQLAGEQFF.

Only one count was recorded for this clone. The chain is built from TRBV7-2 and TRBJ2-3, with D possibly being TRBD2 (6 bases). Germline CDR1 reads SGHTA; CDR2 reads FQGNSA. V was cut by 2 bases and J by 2 bases, with 11 bases left in between. The CDR3 spans 15 residues. The CDR3 reads CASSLMLAPTDTQYF. The CDR3 DNA reads TGTGCCAGCAGCTTAATGCTAGCGCCCACAGATACGCAGTATTTT.